The next 17 T cell receptor beta chains were all read from a single sample in a study of beta chain features in type 1 diabetes (dated by TCRdb to between 2017 and 2018). General conclusions and limits of the study: A moderate but significant shortening of TCRB CDR3 length was observed in type 1 diabetes patients in all four CD4+ subsets.

Library method: the immunoSEQ multiplex PCR assay. The High Capacity cDNA Reverse Transcription Kit was used to reverse transcribe all of the isolated RNA, meaning that expressed TCRB transcripts were what got sequenced. TCRdb's version of the immuneACCESS table is confined to in-frame rearrangements and falls short of the full clone set. An unresolved V gene accounts for under half of the shortfall where checked; the remainder is of unknown origin. This sample is represented by under 400,000 clones; 10% to 15% of them were singletons. The leading ten clones occupy 0.01% of the sample. Their antigens remain unidentified. Sequencing was carried out using naive CD4+ T cells from blood. The sample's cell subset or site, from its label and the paper: true naive CD4+ T cells. Source of these receptors: a woman aged 18-29 years with type 1 diabetes.

J is TRBJ2-3 and V is TRBV19; a weak D match, TRBD2 (5 bases). Germline V gives CDR1 LNHDA, CDR2 SQIVND (reference sequence). Trimming shortened V by 8 bases and J by 6 bases, and 18 bases separated the two germline ends. This CDR3 comprises 14 residues. As DNA, the CDR3 is TGTGCCAGTCGAATGGACTCCAGCAGGGATACGCAGTATTTT. Its protein product is CASRMDSSRDTQYF.

This clone was counted between two and nine times. The V call is TRBV2, the J call TRBJ1-1; TRBD1 aligns across 9 bases. CDR1 and CDR2 from the germline V gene are SNHLY and FYNNEI. The CDR3 is made up of 16 amino acids. J was trimmed by 5 bases and V by 6 bases; bases with no gene match: 13. Written as DNA, the CDR3 is TGTGCCAGCAGGGGGGGACAGGGAATTAGGGAGACTGAAGCTTTCTTT. Translating gives CASRGGQGIRETEAFF.

This clone has just a few counts. This chain joins TRBV28 and TRBJ2-7, with D tentatively TRBD2 (6 bases). V lost 3 bases and J 2 bases, leaving 17 bases between the germline ends. The CDR3 length is 16 residues. Germline V gene lookup returns CDR1 MDHEN and CDR2 SYDVKM. The CDR3 coding sequence is TGTGCCAGCAGTTTCTTACGGCGGGACCAGACCTACGAGCAGTACTTC. Translated, it gives CASSFLRRDQTYEQYF. Variable domain in full (rest from reference TRBV28 and TRBJ2-7): DVKVTQSSRYLVKRTGEKVFLECVQDMDHENMFWYRQDPGLGLRLIYFSYDVKMKEKGDIPEGYSVSREKKERFSLILESASTNQTSMYLCASSFLRRDQTYEQYFGPGTRLTVT.

This clone was seen a few times. The chain has TRBV2 and TRBJ1-2; TRBD1 is a possible D gene (5 bases). V lost 3 bases to trimming and J lost 4 bases, with 12 bases between them. Germline CDR1 SNHLY, CDR2 FYNNEI. The CDR3 has 14 amino acids. The CDR3 coding sequence is TGTGCCAGCAGTGATGCAGGGTGGAGCTATGGCTACACCTTC. Translated, it gives CASSDAGWSYGYTF.

With regard to this clone: Different DNA sequences within this sample yield the same CDR3. The chain employs TRBV7-2 and TRBJ2-7; no definite D call. CDR3 size: 11 residues. V lost 4 bases, J lost 4 bases, and 5 bases lay in between. Germline assignment: CDR1 SGHTA and CDR2 FQGNSA. The CDR3 DNA reads as TGTGCCAGCAGCTCCCTGTACGAGCAGTACTTC. This gives the protein CASSSLYEQYF.

In its sample, this clone was seen a few times. The chain couples TRBV29-1 to TRBJ2-1, with 10 bases lining up with TRBD2. The V gene's germline CDR1 is SQVTM and CDR2 ANQGSEA. Unmatched junction bases numbered 9, after V lost 3 bases and J lost 10 bases. The CDR3 runs 14 residues. CDR3 residues: CSVDLAGDVSEQFF. The CDR3 region has the DNA TGCAGCGTTGATCTAGCGGGAGATGTGAGCGAGCAGTTCTTC.

The chain is built from TRBV28 and TRBJ1-2; 9 bases are shared with TRBD1. CDR1 MDHEN and CDR2 SYDVKM come from the germline V gene. The length of the CDR3 is 14 residues. The V gene end was trimmed by 5 bases and the J gene end by 2 bases; junction bases not matched to a gene: 3. CDR3 protein: CASSTGQGNYGYTF. DNA of the CDR3: TGTGCCAGCAGTACCGGACAGGGGAACTATGGCTACACCTTC.

The table lists this clone with a few counts. CDR3 region: CASSFDSARDIQYF. CDR3 nucleotides: TGTGCCAGCAGCTTCGACAGTGCGAGAGACATTCAGTACTTC. The J gene is TRBJ2-4, the V gene TRBV7-9; tentatively, D is TRBD1 (5 bases). This CDR3 spans 14 amino acids. Germline assignment: CDR1 SEHNR and CDR2 FQNEAQ (reference sequence). Trimming took 3 bases from V and 8 from J, leaving 14 bases between them.

This clone was counted between two and nine times. The chain carries TRBV4-1 and TRBJ2-1; the D gene is possibly TRBD1 (6 bases). The CDR3 is made up of 15 amino acids. Trimming cost V 4 bases and J 9 bases, with 19 bases left between them. From germline, CDR1 is MGHRA and CDR2 YSYEKL. CDR3 DNA: TGCGCCAGCAGCCGCATACAGGGTCCCTCCGGTGAGCAGTTCTTC. Protein sequence: CASSRIQGPSGEQFF.

The chain links TRBV4-1 to TRBJ1-4, with 8 bases fitting TRBD1. Per the germline V gene, CDR1 is MGHRA and CDR2 is YSYEKL. After removal of 2 bases from V and 8 bases from J, the junction contained 7 bases not matched to a gene. The CDR3 has 15 residues. CDR3 residues: CASSQPPTGEEKLFF. In nucleotides, the CDR3 is TGCGCCAGCAGCCAACCCCCGACAGGGGAAGAAAAACTGTTTTTT.

This clone came up a few times. This chain joins TRBV7-2 and TRBJ2-7; 12 bases are a match to TRBD2. The CDR3 runs 16 residues. V was clipped by 5 bases and J by 3 bases; unmatched bases: 8. CDR1 is SGHTA and CDR2 is FQGNSA in the germline V gene. Written as DNA, the CDR3 is TGTGCCAGCAGCGTAGGACTAGCGGGGAGACTCTACGAGCAGTACTTC. As protein: CASSVGLAGRLYEQYF.

There are a few counts of this clone. V and J are TRBV4-3 and TRBJ1-2; D uncertain. The CDR3 runs 13 residues. Per germline, CDR1 LGHNA and CDR2 YSLEER. V dropped 3 bases and J dropped 6 bases, with 11 bases sitting between them. CDR3 residues: CASSHYSVDGYTF. The DNA for the CDR3 is TGCGCCAGCAGCCACTACAGTGTCGATGGCTACACCTTC.

The V and J genes are TRBV7-2 and TRBJ1-2, with D possibly being TRBD1 (5 bases). With 5 bases removed from V and 0 bases from J, the gap between germline ends came to 10 bases. Germline assignment: CDR1 SGHTA and CDR2 FQGNSA. The CDR3 contains 14 residues. In nucleotides, the CDR3 is TGTGCCAGCAGCCCTGGACACTCTAACTATGGCTACACCTTC. Protein sequence: CASSPGHSNYGYTF.

The chain uses TRBV19 and TRBJ2-6; D is perhaps TRBD2 (5 bases). The CDR3 runs 15 residues. V lost 3 bases to trimming and J lost 4 bases, with 10 bases between them. CDR1 LNHDA and CDR2 SQIVND come from the germline V gene (reference sequence). DNA of the CDR3: TGTGCCAGTAGTATGGAAGGGAGCGGGGCCAACGTCCTGACTTTC. This encodes CASSMEGSGANVLTF.

This clone was seen more than once but under ten times. The chain has TRBV7-6 and TRBJ1-1; possibly TRBD1 for D (6 bases). V was shortened by 5 bases and J by 4 bases, with 11 bases between the two germline ends. Germline lookup yields CDR1 SGHVS and CDR2 FNYEAQ. The CDR3 runs to 13 residues. Written as DNA, the CDR3 is TGTGCCAGCAGCCCCAGACAGGTCACTGAAGCTTTCTTT. It is translated as CASSPRQVTEAFF.

J is TRBJ2-5 and V is TRBV4-1; 7 nucleotides align to TRBD2. V lost 6 bases, J lost 2 bases, and 9 bases stayed unmatched. CDR1 and CDR2 from the germline V gene are MGHRA and YSYEKL. CDR3 length equals 15 residues. The CDR3 loop is CASRRRAGPQETQYF. Here the CDR3 DNA reads TGCGCCAGCAGAAGAAGAGCGGGGCCGCAAGAGACCCAGTACTTC.

The rearrangement joins TRBV30 to TRBJ2-5, with 10 bases aligning to TRBD2. This CDR3 comprises 13 residues. V lost 5 bases and J lost 5; bases outside the gene matches: 5. CDR1 is GTSNPN, CDR2 SVGIG, per germline (reference sequence). The CDR3 here is CAWGGLAPETQYF. In DNA form, the CDR3 reads TGTGCCTGGGGGGGACTAGCGCCGGAGACCCAGTACTTC.